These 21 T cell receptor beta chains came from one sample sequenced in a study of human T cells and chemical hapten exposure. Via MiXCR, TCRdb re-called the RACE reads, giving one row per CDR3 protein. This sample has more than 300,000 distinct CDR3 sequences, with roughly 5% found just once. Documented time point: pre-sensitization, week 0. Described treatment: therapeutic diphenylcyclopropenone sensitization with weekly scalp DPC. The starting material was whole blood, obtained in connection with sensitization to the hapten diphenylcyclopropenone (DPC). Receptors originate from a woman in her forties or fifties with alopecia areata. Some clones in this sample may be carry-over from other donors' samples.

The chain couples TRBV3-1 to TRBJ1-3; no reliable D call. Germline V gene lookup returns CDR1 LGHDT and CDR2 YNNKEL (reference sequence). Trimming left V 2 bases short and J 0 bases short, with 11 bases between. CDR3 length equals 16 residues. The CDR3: CASSQLDDSSGNTIYF. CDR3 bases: TGTGCCAGCAGCCAATTGGACGATTCCTCTGGAAACACCATATATTTT.

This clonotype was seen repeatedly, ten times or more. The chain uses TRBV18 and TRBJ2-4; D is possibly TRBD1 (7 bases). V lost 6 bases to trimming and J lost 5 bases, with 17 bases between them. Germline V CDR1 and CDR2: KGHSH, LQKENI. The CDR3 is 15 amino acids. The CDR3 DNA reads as TGTGCCAGCTCCTCGCCGCGGGACAGAGAAAACATTCAGTACTTC. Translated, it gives CASSSPRDRENIQYF.

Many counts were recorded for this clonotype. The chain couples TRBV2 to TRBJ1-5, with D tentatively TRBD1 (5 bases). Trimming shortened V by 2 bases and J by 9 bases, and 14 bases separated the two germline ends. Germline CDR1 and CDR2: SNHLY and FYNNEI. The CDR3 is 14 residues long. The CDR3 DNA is TGTGCCAGCAGTGAATGGGGGGTTAGTACGCCCCAGCATTTT. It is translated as CASSEWGVSTPQHF.

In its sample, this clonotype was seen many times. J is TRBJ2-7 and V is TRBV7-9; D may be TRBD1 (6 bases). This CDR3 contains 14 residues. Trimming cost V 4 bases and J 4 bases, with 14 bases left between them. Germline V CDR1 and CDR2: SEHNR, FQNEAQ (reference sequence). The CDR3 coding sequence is TGTGCCAGCAGCTCTATACTCGACAGGTACGAGCAGTACTTC. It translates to CASSSILDRYEQYF. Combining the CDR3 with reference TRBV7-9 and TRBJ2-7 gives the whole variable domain DTGVSQNPRHKITKRGQNVTFRCDPISEHNRLYWYRQTLGQGPEFLTYFQNEAQLEKSRLLSDRFSAERPKGSFSTLEIQRTEQGDSAMYLCASSSILDRYEQYFGPGTRLTVT.

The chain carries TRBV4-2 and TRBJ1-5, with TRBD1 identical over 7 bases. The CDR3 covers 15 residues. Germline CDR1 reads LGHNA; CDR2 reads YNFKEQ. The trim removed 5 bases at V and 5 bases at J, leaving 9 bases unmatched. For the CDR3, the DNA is TGTGCCAGCAGCTACGACAGGGCAGGATATCAGCCCCAGCATTTT. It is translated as CASSYDRAGYQPQHF.

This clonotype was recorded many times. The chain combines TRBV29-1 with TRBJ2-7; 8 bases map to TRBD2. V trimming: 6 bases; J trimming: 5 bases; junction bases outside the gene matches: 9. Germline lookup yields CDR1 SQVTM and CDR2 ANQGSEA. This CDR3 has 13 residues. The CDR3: CSVRSGSSNEQYF. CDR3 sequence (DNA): TGCAGCGTCCGCAGCGGGAGCAGTAACGAGCAGTACTTC.

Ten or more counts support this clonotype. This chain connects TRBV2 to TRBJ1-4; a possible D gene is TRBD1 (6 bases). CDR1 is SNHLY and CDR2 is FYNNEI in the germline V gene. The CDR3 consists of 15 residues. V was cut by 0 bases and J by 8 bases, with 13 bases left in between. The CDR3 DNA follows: TGTGCCAGCAGTGAAGCGAACCAGGGGTTGGAAAAACTGTTTTTT. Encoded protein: CASSEANQGLEKLFF.

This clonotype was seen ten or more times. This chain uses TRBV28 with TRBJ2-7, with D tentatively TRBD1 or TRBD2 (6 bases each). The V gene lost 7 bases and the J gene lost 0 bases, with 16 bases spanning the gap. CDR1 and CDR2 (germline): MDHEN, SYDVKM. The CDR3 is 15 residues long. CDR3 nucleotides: TGTGCCAGCACCCAGGCGGCGGGACACTCCTACGAGCAGTACTTC. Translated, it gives CASTQAAGHSYEQYF.

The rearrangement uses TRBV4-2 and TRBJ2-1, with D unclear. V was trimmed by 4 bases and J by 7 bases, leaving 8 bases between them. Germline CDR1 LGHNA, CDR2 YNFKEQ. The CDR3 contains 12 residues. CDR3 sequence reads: CASSLNWNEQFF. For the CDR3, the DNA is TGTGCCAGCAGCCTTAATTGGAATGAGCAGTTCTTC.

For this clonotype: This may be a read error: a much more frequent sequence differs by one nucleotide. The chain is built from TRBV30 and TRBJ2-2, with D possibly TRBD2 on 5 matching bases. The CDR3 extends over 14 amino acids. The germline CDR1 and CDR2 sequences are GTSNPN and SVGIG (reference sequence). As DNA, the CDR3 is TGTGCCTGGAGTCGAGGGCAAGGCACCTGGGAGCTGTTTTTT. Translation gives CAWSRGQGTWELFF.

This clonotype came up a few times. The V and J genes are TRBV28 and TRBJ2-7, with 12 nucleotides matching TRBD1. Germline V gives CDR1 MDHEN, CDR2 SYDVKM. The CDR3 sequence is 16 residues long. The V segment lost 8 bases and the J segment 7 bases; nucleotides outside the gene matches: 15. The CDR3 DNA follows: TGTGCCAGCGGGGGACAGGGGGCCCCTCTATTCTTGGAGCAGTACTTC. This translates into CASGGQGAPLFLEQYF.

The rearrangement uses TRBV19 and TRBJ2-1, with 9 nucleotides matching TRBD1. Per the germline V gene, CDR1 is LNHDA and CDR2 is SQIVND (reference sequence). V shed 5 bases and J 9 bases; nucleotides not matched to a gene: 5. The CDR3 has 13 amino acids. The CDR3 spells CASSRDRVGEQFF. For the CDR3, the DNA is TGTGCCAGTAGTCGGGACAGGGTCGGTGAGCAGTTCTTC.

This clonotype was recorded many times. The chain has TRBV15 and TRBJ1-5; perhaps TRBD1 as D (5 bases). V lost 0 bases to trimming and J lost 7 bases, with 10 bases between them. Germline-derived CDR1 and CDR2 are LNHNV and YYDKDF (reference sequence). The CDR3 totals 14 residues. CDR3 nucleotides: TGTGCCACCAGCAGAGACAGGGCAGGGCAGCCCCAGCATTTT. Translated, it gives CATSRDRAGQPQHF. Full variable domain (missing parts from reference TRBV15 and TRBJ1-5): DAMVIQNPRYQVTQFGKPVTLSCSQTLNHNVMYWYQQKSSQAPKLLFHYYDKDFNNEADTPDNFQSRRPNTSFCFLDIRSPGLGDTAMYLCATSRDRAGQPQHFGDGTRLSIL.

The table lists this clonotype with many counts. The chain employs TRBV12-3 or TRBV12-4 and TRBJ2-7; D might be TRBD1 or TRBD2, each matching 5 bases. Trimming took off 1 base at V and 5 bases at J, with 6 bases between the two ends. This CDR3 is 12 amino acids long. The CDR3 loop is CASSLGGNEQYF. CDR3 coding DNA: TGTGCCAGCAGTTTAGGGGGGAACGAGCAGTACTTC.

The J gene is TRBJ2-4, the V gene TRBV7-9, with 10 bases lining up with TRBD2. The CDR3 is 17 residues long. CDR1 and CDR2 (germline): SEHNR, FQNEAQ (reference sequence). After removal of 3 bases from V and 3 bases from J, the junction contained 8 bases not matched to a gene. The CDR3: CASSFFLAGEDKNIQYF. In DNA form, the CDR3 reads TGTGCCAGCAGCTTTTTTCTAGCGGGAGAAGACAAAAACATTCAGTACTTC.

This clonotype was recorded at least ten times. In DNA, the CDR3 is TGTGCCAGCAGTTGGGGACAAGCAGAGACCCAGTACTTC. As protein: CASSWGQAETQYF. V gene TRBV28 combines with J gene TRBJ2-5, with a possible D match to TRBD1 (6 bases). This CDR3 comprises 13 residues. V dropped 4 bases and J dropped 4 bases, with 10 bases sitting between them. Germline lookup yields CDR1 MDHEN and CDR2 SYDVKM.

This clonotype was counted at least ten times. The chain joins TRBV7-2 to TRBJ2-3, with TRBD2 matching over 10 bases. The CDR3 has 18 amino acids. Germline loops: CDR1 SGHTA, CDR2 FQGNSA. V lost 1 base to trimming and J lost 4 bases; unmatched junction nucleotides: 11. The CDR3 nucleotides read TGTGCCAGCAGCTTAGATCGGAGCGGGGGGGCCAAAGCAGATACGCAGTATTTT. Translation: CASSLDRSGGAKADTQYF.

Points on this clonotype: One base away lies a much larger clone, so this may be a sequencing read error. In nucleotides, the CDR3 is TGTGCCATCAGCACACGGAGCGGGGGCACTGAAGCTTTCTTT. It yields the protein CAISTRSGGTEAFF. The gene calls are TRBV10-3 and TRBJ1-1; possibly TRBD1 for D (5 bases). V was clipped by 6 bases and J by 4 bases, with 15 bases between them. CDR1 ENHRY and CDR2 SYGVKD come from the germline V gene. This CDR3 comprises 14 residues.

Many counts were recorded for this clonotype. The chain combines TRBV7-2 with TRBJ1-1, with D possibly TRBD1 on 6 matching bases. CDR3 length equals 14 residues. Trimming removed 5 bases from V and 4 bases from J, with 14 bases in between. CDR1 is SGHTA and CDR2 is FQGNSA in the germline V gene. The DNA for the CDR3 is TGTGCCAGCAGCCCCCAGGGGAGGTCCACTGAAGCTTTCTTT. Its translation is CASSPQGRSTEAFF.

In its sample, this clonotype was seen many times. CDR3 in amino acids: CSAREKGWQPQHF. As DNA, the CDR3 is TGCAGTGCTAGAGAAAAAGGGTGGCAGCCCCAGCATTTT. This chain joins TRBV20-1 and TRBJ1-5; D gene uncertain. V lost 0 bases, J lost 7 bases, and 10 bases lay in between. This CDR3 contains 13 residues. The V gene's germline CDR1 is DFQATT and CDR2 SNEGSKA (reference sequence).

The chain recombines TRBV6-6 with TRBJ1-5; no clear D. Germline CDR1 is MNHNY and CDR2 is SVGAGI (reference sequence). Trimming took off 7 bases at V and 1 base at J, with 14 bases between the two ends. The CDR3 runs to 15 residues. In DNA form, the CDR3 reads TGTGCCAGCATTAACCAGAGGGCCAGCAATCAGCCCCAGCATTTT. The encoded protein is CASINQRASNQPQHF.